This record covers a single T cell receptor (beta chain). The entry originates in a study of blood T cell repertoires in COVID-19. The wider study: Acute and convalescent COVID-19 specimens originated in the United States, Italy and Spain.

This CDR3 spans 13 amino acids. The V end was cut by 1 base, the J end by 5 bases, with 8 bases between. Germline CDR1 SGHVS, CDR2 FQNEAQ. In the original workflow: Estimation of nucleated cell counts relied on the amplification of reference gene primers. TCRdb's table, derived via immunoSEQ multiplex PCR, lists solely in-frame clones and lacks some. V and J calls and clone size are copied from that table; D and trimming were computed from the DNA. The sample records roughly 200,000 clones, about nine tenths being singletons. This chain joins TRBV7-8 and TRBJ1-1; D possibly corresponds to TRBD1 (5 bases). The sequence was collected from a man aged 35 to 55 with acute or convalescent COVID-19. The sequenced material came from peripheral blood. The CDR3 here is CASSLGGETEAFF. CDR3 DNA sequence: TGTGCCAGCAGCTTAGGGGGCGAAACTGAAGCTTTCTTT.